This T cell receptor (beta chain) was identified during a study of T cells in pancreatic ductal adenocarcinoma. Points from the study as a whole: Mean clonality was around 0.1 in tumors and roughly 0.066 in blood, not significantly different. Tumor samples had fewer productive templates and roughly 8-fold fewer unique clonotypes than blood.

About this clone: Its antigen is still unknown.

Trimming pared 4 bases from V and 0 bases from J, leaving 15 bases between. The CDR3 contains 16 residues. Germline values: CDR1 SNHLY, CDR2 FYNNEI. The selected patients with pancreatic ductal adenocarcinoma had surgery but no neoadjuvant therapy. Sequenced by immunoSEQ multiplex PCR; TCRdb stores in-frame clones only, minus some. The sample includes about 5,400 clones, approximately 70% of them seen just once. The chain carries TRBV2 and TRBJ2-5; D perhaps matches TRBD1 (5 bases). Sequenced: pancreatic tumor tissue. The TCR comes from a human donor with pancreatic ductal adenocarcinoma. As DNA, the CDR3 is TGTGCCAGCAGTGGCCCAGGACACGTGTACCAAGAGACCCAGTACTTC. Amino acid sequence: CASSGPGHVYQETQYF.